This TCR beta chain was recorded in a study of T cell responses to AZD1222 COVID-19 vaccine. As for the study in general: Pooled in the analysis were second doses at about 4 or about 12 weeks. Findings of the study overall: Rises in breadth and depth of Spike-specific TCRs came after two AZD1222 doses. Clonal diversity may have been underestimated, and the donors were mostly white British, with more females than males. Nearly half of spike-specific TCRs reportedly go after variant regions that carry no mutations.

About this clone itself: Its antigen remains unknown. The junction shows a germline mismatch at one end, possibly a read error.

Produced via immunoSEQ multiplex PCR; TCRdb's table is partial and in-frame only. The sample includes some 130,000 clones, approximately 94% of them seen just once. Germline V lookup: CDR1 SEHNR, CDR2 FQNEAQ (reference sequence). The CDR3 has 13 residues. V usage is TRBV7-9 and J usage is TRBJ2-7; D possibly matches TRBD1 or TRBD2 (5 bases each). This clonotype originated in an adult in good health. The sequencing used peripheral blood, collected on day 0 of AZD1222 vaccination. The CDR3 spells CASSLVEIGTAKF. Here the CDR3 DNA reads TGTGCCAGCAGCTTAGTGGAAATAGGGACCGCGAAGTTC.